Below, 10 T cell receptor beta chains from the same sample are listed, as sequenced in a study of cytotoxic CD8 clonotypes in ibrutinib-treated CLL. TCRdb keeps only in-frame clones here, not all; method: immunoSEQ multiplex PCR. The sample consists of more than 300,000 clones, just under 80% of them appearing once. The source was PBMCs, collected before ibrutinib treatment. Source of these receptors: a human donor with chronic lymphocytic leukemia.

Here the CDR3 DNA reads TGTGCCTGGAGTACGTTAAGGACAGGGATGTACGAGCAGTACTTC. As protein: CAWSTLRTGMYEQYF. The rearrangement links TRBV30 to TRBJ2-7; 8 nucleotides match TRBD1. CDR1 and CDR2 (germline): GTSNPN, SVGIG (reference sequence). The junction had 10 bases not matched to a gene; V was cut back by 2 bases and J by 4 bases. The CDR3 spans 15 residues.

The gene calls are TRBV30 and TRBJ1-2, with TRBD1 matching 7 bases. The CDR3 runs to 10 residues. Germline V gene lookup returns CDR1 GTSNPN and CDR2 SVGIG (reference sequence). With V trimmed by 5 bases and J by 8 bases, 2 bases remained unmatched. Here the CDR3 DNA reads TGTGCCTGGCAGGACAGGGGCTACACCTTC. Protein sequence: CAWQDRGYTF. Drawing the rest from reference TRBV30 and TRBJ1-2, the complete variable domain is SQTIHQWPATLVQPVGSPLSLECTVEGTSNPNLYWYRQAAGRGLQLLFYSVGIGQISSEVPQNLSASRPQDRQFILSSKKLLLSDSGFYLCAWQDRGYTFGSGTRLTVV.

The rearrangement links TRBV30 to TRBJ2-7; the D is unclear. The germline CDR1 and CDR2 sequences are GTSNPN and SVGIG (reference sequence). There are 15 residues in the CDR3. The V and J ends lost 5 bases and 3 bases respectively, with 20 bases between them. The DNA for the CDR3 is TGTGCCTGGGGTTTGGGCCGGACCAGCCTCTACGAGCAGTACTTC. It is translated as CAWGLGRTSLYEQYF.

The chain couples TRBV7-9 to TRBJ1-5; D ambiguous. This CDR3 comprises 13 residues. Per the germline V gene, CDR1 is SEHNR and CDR2 is FQNEAQ (reference sequence). Trimming took off 1 base at V and 5 bases at J, with 6 bases between the two ends. Here the CDR3 reads CASSLGPYQPQHF. The CDR3 bases are TGTGCCAGCAGCTTAGGGCCTTATCAGCCCCAGCATTTT.

The genes are TRBV7-3 and TRBJ2-3, with TRBD2 matching over 8 bases. The V and J ends lost 5 bases and 1 base, in that order; junction bases with no gene match: 8. CDR3 length equals 16 residues. CDR1 and CDR2 (germline): SGHTA, FQGTGA. The DNA for the CDR3 is TGTGCCAGCAGCCCCCCTGAAGCGGGAGGCACAGATACGCAGTATTTT. It yields the protein CASSPPEAGGTDTQYF.

The V and J genes are TRBV30 and TRBJ2-5, with D possibly being TRBD1 or TRBD2 (6 bases each). V was trimmed by 4 bases and J by 2 bases, leaving 11 bases between them. CDR3 size: 13 residues. Germline CDR1 and CDR2: GTSNPN and SVGIG (reference sequence). The CDR3 sequence is CAWKGEEQETQYF. The DNA for the CDR3 is TGTGCCTGGAAGGGGGAGGAACAAGAGACCCAGTACTTC.

The chain is built from TRBV14 and TRBJ1-1; D call uncertain. Germline CDR1 is SGHDN and CDR2 is FVKESK. The V and J ends lost 2 bases and 10 bases respectively, with 20 bases between them. The CDR3 runs 15 residues. CDR3 protein: CASSQQGLGLWGAFF. The CDR3 DNA reads as TGTGCCAGCAGCCAACAAGGATTAGGGCTGTGGGGAGCTTTCTTT.

The V gene is TRBV30, the J gene TRBJ2-7, with no clear D. Trimming stripped 2 bases from V and 6 bases from J, with 14 bases between. CDR3 length equals 13 residues. The V gene's germline CDR1 is GTSNPN and CDR2 SVGIG (reference sequence). The CDR3 is CAWSRADIGEQYF. The CDR3 bases are TGTGCCTGGAGTCGGGCAGACATTGGCGAGCAGTACTTC.

This clone was found once. V and J are TRBV2 and TRBJ2-1, with a weak D call TRBD2 (5 bases). The CDR3 sequence is 15 residues long. From germline, CDR1 is SNHLY and CDR2 FYNNEI. The V end was cut by 7 bases, the J end by 0 bases, with 13 bases between. The CDR3 DNA follows: TGTGCCAGCATGGACTGGTCCTACTCCTACAATGAGCAGTTCTTC. It encodes CASMDWSYSYNEQFF.

V is TRBV7-2 and J is TRBJ2-7, with unresolved D. The CDR3 runs 13 residues. Germline V gene sequence: CDR1 SGHTA, CDR2 FQGNSA. Trimming stripped 3 bases from V and 5 bases from J, with 11 bases between. CDR3 coding DNA: TGTGCCAGCAGCTTGATAGGGCAACACGAGCAGTACTTC. It translates to CASSLIGQHEQYF.